The T cell receptor beta chain under discussion was sequenced for a study of response to subunit inactivated influenza vaccine (dated by TCRdb to the late 2010s). Looking at the study overall: The study used deep quantitative T cell receptor repertoire profiling to track responses to a trivalent subunit inactivated influenza vaccine. What the authors observed across the whole study: The authors suggested that each seasonal influenza vaccination may recruit only a limited number of new T cells.

Receptor libraries were prepared by RT-PCR. Sequencing took place on an Illumina HiSeq 2500. The raw public data were reprocessed by TCRdb itself: fastp quality trimming at Q25, MiXCR clonotype calling, in-frame beta chains only. A single entry per CDR3 protein holds the most common genes and DNA from its merged rows. The sample yields about 500,000 distinct CDR3 sequences; 16% were counted once. Of the sample, 3% to 3.5% falls within the top ten clones. The CDR3, cysteine through phenylalanine, is 15 amino acids long. CDR3 DNA is the only sequence kept; it has 45 bases, read in frame from the first base. The germline V gene (reference sequence) sets CDR1 to DFQATT and CDR2 to SNEGSKA. A distance of 20 bases separates the germline ends of V and J, which lose 5 bases and 5 bases respectively. Details on this clonotype: There is no known antigen for this receptor. No base qualities exist here, and no much larger clone lies one base off it.

This TCR came from a man aged 45 to 70 who received an inactivated influenza vaccine. Donor details come from another sample of the same person, matched by shared clones. The sample in question was CD4+ T cells sorted from PBMCs, obtained less than 30 months after vaccination. The chain links TRBV20-1 with TRBJ2-3; the D segment could be TRBD2, given 6 matching bases. The CDR3 sequence is CSAHPGRGGRDTQYF. The DNA reads TGCAGTGCTCACCCCGGGCGGGGCGGTCGAGATACGCAGTATTTT.